The T cell receptor beta chain described here comes from a study of T cell responses to AZD1222 COVID-19 vaccine. In the study overall: Both about-4-week and about-12-week second-dose recipients were combined.

Only in-frame clones appear in the TCRdb table, and some are missing; sequencing was by immunoSEQ multiplex PCR. The profile shows about 110,000 clones, about 88% of them singletons. The germline V gene encodes CDR1 LNHNV and CDR2 YYDKDF (reference sequence). CDR3 size: 14 residues. V was pared by 3 bases and J by 0 bases, with 8 bases between. General observations from the study: Elevations in Spike-specific TCR breadth and depth followed administration of two AZD1222 doses.

With respect to this clone: Its antigen is unknown.

This clonotype was sampled from an adult in good health. V and J are TRBV15 and TRBJ2-5, with D unresolved. The sequencing used peripheral blood, collected on day 0 of AZD1222 vaccination. In DNA form, the CDR3 reads TGTGCCACCAGCAGGGGAAGGTACCAAGAGACCCAGTACTTC. Its protein product is CATSRGRYQETQYF.